Listed below are T cell receptor beta chains from one sample, sequenced in a study of read filtering for tumor transcriptome and immune sequencing. TCRdb reanalysed the reads using MiXCR and keeps one entry per CDR3 protein. The sample consists of approximately 50,000 distinct CDR3 sequences, 20% to 25% of them appearing once. The sequencing input was a population of CD138-negative cells sorted from bone marrow. The origin of the receptors is a donor at least 40 years old with multiple myeloma. CDR3s include the opening cysteine and the closing phenylalanine or tryptophan. A D gene is named only where the DNA matches it firmly. Clone size is shown for a subset of rows, as once, few, many or a class of expanded clone.

-	TRBV7-9	TRBJ2-2	-	TGTGCCAGCAGCCCTGGGACAAGCACCGGGGAGCTGTTTTTT	CASSPGTSTGELFF
TRBD2	TRBV20-1	TRBJ2-1	many	TGCAGTGCCCCACCAGCGGGAGACTACAATGAGCAGTTCTTC	CSAPPAGDYNEQFF
-	TRBV27	TRBJ1-3	few	TGTGCCAGCAGCCGGGCCAGCGCTGGAAACACCATATATTTT	CASSRASAGNTIYF
TRBD1	TRBV20-1	TRBJ2-1	medium-sized	TGCAGTGCTGCAACAACTTCAGGGGGTACCTACAATGAGCAGTTCTTC	CSAATTSGGTYNEQFF
-	TRBV7-3	TRBJ2-2	many	TGTGCCAGCAGCCGCTCCCCCGGGAACACCGGGGAGCTGTTTTTT	CASSRSPGNTGELFF
TRBD2	TRBV5-1	TRBJ2-7	many	TGCGCCAGCAGCTCGCTGGGACTAGCGGCCTACGAGCAGTACTTC	CASSSLGLAAYEQYF
-	TRBV20-1	TRBJ2-3	many	TGCAGTGCGGGGTTACCGGGAGATACGCAGTATTTT	CSAGLPGDTQYF
-	TRBV6-6	TRBJ1-3	few	TGTGCCAGCAGCTCGGGACAAGCTAGAAACACCATATATTTT	CASSSGQARNTIYF
TRBD1	TRBV11-2	TRBJ1-1	few	TGTGCCAGCAGCCTGACAGGGGTTAGGACTGAAGCTTTCTTT	CASSLTGVRTEAFF
-	TRBV20-1	TRBJ2-3	many	TGCAGTGCTGAAGATGCTACCAACACAGATACGCAGTATTTT	CSAEDATNTDTQYF
TRBD2	TRBV23-1	TRBJ2-1	-	TGCGCCAGCAGTCAACCGGGAGGGGCCAGGAGCCCCTACAATGAGCAGTTCTTC	CASSQPGGARSPYNEQFF
-	TRBV6-2/TRBV6-3	TRBJ1-5	few	TGTGCCAGCAGTTACGTCCGGAATCAGCCCCAGCATTTT	CASSYVRNQPQHF
TRBD2	TRBV14	TRBJ2-5	many	TGTGCCAGCAGCGGACCGGGACTAGCGGGGGGGTCTACTTGGGAGACCCAGTACTTC	CASSGPGLAGGSTWETQYF
TRBD1	TRBV12-3/TRBV12-4	TRBJ2-5	many	TGTGCCAGCAGCCCTGGACAGGTTGTGGGAGAGACCCAGTACTTC	CASSPGQVVGETQYF
-	TRBV6-5	TRBJ2-5	few	TGTGCCAGCAGTTACAACATGGGCGGAGAGACCCAGTACTTC	CASSYNMGGETQYF
-	TRBV12-3/TRBV12-4	TRBJ1-1	-	TGTGCCAGCAGTTCTGCTACTGAAGCTTTCTTT	CASSSATEAFF
-	TRBV11-2	TRBJ2-2	many	TGTGCCAGCAGCGCACAGGGCTACGCCGGGGAGCTGTTTTTT	CASSAQGYAGELFF
-	TRBV6-1	TRBJ1-3	-	TGTGCCAGCAGGGACCTGGGCACTCACGGAAACACCATATATTTT	CASRDLGTHGNTIYF
-	TRBV5-1	TRBJ2-2	-	TGCGCCAGCAGCTTGCTCCCCGACACAGAGAACACCGGGGAGCTGGTTTTT	CASSLLPDTENTGELVF
-	TRBV29-1	TRBJ1-1	many	TGCAGCGTTCCAGGGGCCGAGAACACTGAAGCTTTCTTT	CSVPGAENTEAFF
-	TRBV28	TRBJ1-2	many	TGTGCCAGCAGGGATGGGAGCTACTATGGCTACACCTTC	CASRDGSYYGYTF
-	TRBV7-3	TRBJ2-3	many	TGTGCCAGCAGCTTAATCCAGGGTTCGGATACGCAGTATTTT	CASSLIQGSDTQYF
TRBD2	TRBV6-6	TRBJ2-1	-	TGTGCCAGCACCCCACAGCGGGGCTCCTACAATGAGCAGTTCTTC	CASTPQRGSYNEQFF
-	TRBV29-1	TRBJ2-7	many	TGCAGCGTCTCGGCCCAGGCCTACGAGCAGTACTTC	CSVSAQAYEQYF
-	TRBV28	TRBJ2-3	-	TGTGCCAGCAGTTTAATCGGACTGACTAGCACAGATACGCAGTATTTT	CASSLIGLTSTDTQYF
-	TRBV28	TRBJ2-5	many	TGTGCCAGCAGTTTCAGCCTCCAAGAGACCCAGTACTTC	CASSFSLQETQYF
TRBD1	TRBV7-3	TRBJ2-3	-	TGTGCCAGCAGCTTAAATGGACAGGGAGCAGATACGCAGTATTTT	CASSLNGQGADTQYF
-	TRBV7-2	TRBJ1-1	many	TGTGCCAGCAGCTCTCCAAAAGGGGTGAAAGCTTTCTTT	CASSSPKGVKAFF
-	TRBV6-6	TRBJ2-5	-	TGTGCCAGCAGTTACTCGGCAGGGCCCCAAGAGACCCAGTACTTC	CASSYSAGPQETQYF
TRBD1	TRBV28	TRBJ1-1	-	TGTGCCAGCAGTTTAGTGGACAGGTGGAACACTGAAGCTTTCTTT	CASSLVDRWNTEAFF
-	TRBV28	TRBJ2-1	many	TGTGCCAGCAGTTTTTCAACTGGGAATGAGCAGTTCTTC	CASSFSTGNEQFF
-	TRBV20-1	TRBJ2-1	many	TGCAGTGCTAGTCGGCCGGCCATACCCTACAATGAGCAGTTCTTC	CSASRPAIPYNEQFF
-	TRBV5-1	TRBJ1-1	many	TGCGCCAGCAGCTTGGATGTGTTGAACACTGAAGCTTTCTTT	CASSLDVLNTEAFF
-	TRBV28	TRBJ2-1	many	TGTGCCAGCAGTTTCCCATCGGTTGGCGAGCAGTTCTTC	CASSFPSVGEQFF
-	TRBV28	TRBJ2-7	many	TGTGCCAGCAGTCTCACAGGGAAGCACGAGCAGTACTTC	CASSLTGKHEQYF
-	TRBV19	TRBJ1-4	many	TGTGCCAGTAGTTCCCTCCCCGGGACAACGTTGAAAAGGCTGTTTTTT	CASSSLPGTTLKRLFF
TRBD1	TRBV11-2	TRBJ2-5	many	TGTGCCAGCAGCTTACCCATCGGACAGGAACAAGAGACCCAGTACTTC	CASSLPIGQEQETQYF
TRBD1	TRBV5-1	TRBJ1-6	many	TGCGCCAGCAGCTCCACAGGACAGGGGGCTGGTTCACCCCTCCACTTT	CASSSTGQGAGSPLHF
-	TRBV3-1	TRBJ1-1	-	TGTGCTAGCAGCCGAGATGCCCCGTATACTGAAGCTTTCTTT	CASSRDAPYTEAFF
-	TRBV20-1	TRBJ2-3	many	TGCAGTGCCCGGTTAGCTCTCGGCACAGATACGCAGTATTTT	CSARLALGTDTQYF
TRBD2	TRBV20-1	TRBJ2-1	many	TGCAGTGCCTCAGCGGGAGCAAACTACAATGAGCAGTTCTTC	CSASAGANYNEQFF
-	TRBV9	TRBJ2-1	medium-sized	TGTGCCAGCAGCGTAGACCCCTGGCAAAACAATGAGCAGTTCTTC	CASSVDPWQNNEQFF
TRBD1	TRBV5-1	TRBJ2-7	-	TGCGCCAGCAGCCGACTGACAGGGACCTACGAGCAGTACTTC	CASSRLTGTYEQYF
TRBD2	TRBV5-1	TRBJ2-1	-	TGCGCCAGCAGCTTGGGGGCGGGAGGGGCCTACAATGAGCAGTTATTC	CASSLGAGGAYNEQLF
-	TRBV28	TRBJ1-5	many	TGTGCCAGCAGTTTAGCGAATCAGCCCCAGCATTTT	CASSLANQPQHF
-	TRBV3-1	TRBJ1-4	few	TGTGCCAGCAGCCAAGTTGGACGAAATGAAAAACTGTTTTTT	CASSQVGRNEKLFF
-	TRBV2	TRBJ1-1	many	TGTGCCAGCCCTCGACCTGAAGCTTTCTTT	CASPRPEAFF
TRBD1	TRBV4-1	TRBJ2-7	-	TGCGCCAGCAGCCAAGAGGGACAGGGGTACGAGCAGTACTTC	CASSQEGQGYEQYF
-	TRBV5-4	TRBJ2-5	many	TGTGCCAGCAGCTCATCCATTGGGGAGACCCAGTACTTC	CASSSSIGETQYF
-	TRBV11-3	TRBJ1-1	many	TGTGCCAGCAGCTTAGGCAGGGATAAGCATTGGAACACTGAAGCTTTCTTT	CASSLGRDKHWNTEAFF
-	TRBV29-1	TRBJ2-6	many	TGCAGCGTGCGACAGGTTTCTGGGGCCAACGTCCTGACTTTC	CSVRQVSGANVLTF
-	TRBV5-1	TRBJ2-7	-	TGCGCCAGCAGCTTGGGACAGAATACCTACGAGCAGTACTTC	CASSLGQNTYEQYF